What follows are 23 T cell receptor beta chains derived from one specimen sequenced in a study of shared clonotypes between healthy human individuals. Sequencing used immunoSEQ multiplex PCR; TCRdb keeps in-frame clones, though not all of them. The table lists hundreds of thousands of clones, around 73% of them singletons. Sequencing used memory CD4+ T cells sorted from blood. Subset reported: CD45RA-negative fraction. These receptor sequences come from a woman aged 25 to 39 in good health.

The chain recombines TRBV5-1 with TRBJ1-2; TRBD1 matches at 10 bases. Losses at the gene ends were 5 bases for V and 3 bases for J; bases not matched to a gene: 10. The CDR3 has 16 residues. CDR1 and CDR2 from the germline V gene are SGHRS and YFSETQ. The DNA of the CDR3 is TGCGCCAGCAGACCGCCGGGACAGGGGAGGGACTATGGCTACACCTTC. Translating it yields CASRPPGQGRDYGYTF.

This sequence joins TRBV13 and TRBJ2-1, with D perhaps TRBD1 or TRBD2 (6 bases each). The CDR3 contains 15 residues. Germline V gene data show CDR1 as PRHDT and CDR2 as FYEKMQ (reference sequence). V was clipped by 2 bases and J by 5 bases, with 13 bases between them. This chain's CDR3 is CASSLPGASHNEQFF. In DNA form, the CDR3 reads TGTGCCAGCAGCTTACCGGGGGCGAGCCACAATGAGCAGTTCTTC.

This clone was seen only a few times. The rearrangement links TRBV4-2 to TRBJ1-1; D is possibly TRBD1 (6 bases). The germline V gene has CDR1 LGHNA and CDR2 YNFKEQ. Trimming shortened V by 4 bases and J by 5 bases, and 11 bases separated the two germline ends. CDR3 length: 13 amino acids. The CDR3 region is CASSPDQGTEAFF. The DNA of the CDR3 is TGTGCCAGCAGCCCAGATCAGGGGACTGAAGCTTTCTTT.

This sequence joins TRBV9 and TRBJ2-1; TRBD2 matches 9 bases. There are 17 residues in the CDR3. V shed 1 base, J shed 8 bases, and the junction held 13 bases outside the gene matches. Germline CDR1 and CDR2: SGDLS and YYNGEE. CDR3 in amino acids: CASSVSWQAGGAYEQFF. In DNA form, the CDR3 reads TGTGCCAGCAGCGTATCTTGGCAGGCGGGAGGGGCGTATGAGCAGTTCTTC. The variable domain in full, completed from reference TRBV9 and TRBJ2-1, reads DSGVTQTPKHLITATGQRVTLRCSPRSGDLSVYWYQQSLDQGLQFLIQYYNGEERAKGNILERFSAQQFPDLHSELNLSSLELGDSALYFCASSVSWQAGGAYEQFFGPGTRLTVL.

The V call is TRBV27, the J call TRBJ2-2; D is perhaps TRBD1 or TRBD2 (5 bases each). The CDR3 covers 13 residues. Germline V gene sequence: CDR1 MNHEY, CDR2 SMNVEV (reference sequence). V lost 10 bases, J lost 7 bases, and 16 bases lay in between. The CDR3 loop reads CATLPGPGGELFF. As DNA, the CDR3 is TGTGCCACTCTTCCGGGGCCAGGCGGGGAGCTGTTTTTT.

The V and J genes are TRBV19 and TRBJ1-5; D gene unclear. V was trimmed by 6 bases and J by 4 bases, leaving 13 bases between them. The CDR3 is 14 residues long. CDR1 and CDR2 from the germline V gene are LNHDA and SQIVND (reference sequence). DNA for the CDR3: TGTGCCAGTAGCAACGGATGGGGTAATCAGCCCCAGCATTTT. Protein: CASSNGWGNQPQHF.

The chain recombines TRBV10-3 with TRBJ1-3; the D is unclear. Trimming stripped 5 bases from V and 2 bases from J, with 7 bases between. Germline loops: CDR1 ENHRY, CDR2 SYGVKD. The CDR3 sequence is 13 residues long. Here the CDR3 DNA reads TGTGCCATCAGTTCCCCCCCTGGAAACACCATATATTTT. This translates into CAISSPPGNTIYF.

V gene TRBV19 combines with J gene TRBJ2-5; either TRBD1 or TRBD2 may fit D (5 bases each). The ends were cut back, 3 bases at V and 3 bases at J, with 17 bases in the middle. CDR3 length equals 16 residues. The germline gives CDR1 LNHDA, CDR2 SQIVND (reference sequence). CDR3 amino acids: CASSMGLARGKETQYF. The CDR3 DNA is TGTGCCAGTAGTATGGGGCTAGCTAGAGGTAAAGAGACCCAGTACTTC.

The V and J genes are TRBV29-1 and TRBJ1-4, with a weak D call TRBD1 (5 bases). The V gene lost 7 bases and the J gene lost 7 bases, with 16 bases spanning the gap. The CDR3 is 13 amino acids. The germline V gene has CDR1 SQVTM and CDR2 ANQGSEA. CDR3: CSGKPGDGEKLFF. DNA for the CDR3: TGCAGCGGAAAACCCGGGGACGGTGAAAAACTGTTTTTT. The entire variable domain, with the rest obtained from reference TRBV29-1 and TRBJ1-4, is as follows: SAVISQKPSRDICQRGTSLTIQCQVDSQVTMMFWYRQQPGQSLTLIATANQGSEATYESGFVIDKFPISRPNLTFSTLTVSNMSPEDSSIYLCSGKPGDGEKLFFGSGTQLSVL.

This clone came up a few times. This chain connects TRBV5-1 to TRBJ2-1; D is ambiguous. Per the germline V gene, CDR1 is SGHRS and CDR2 is YFSETQ. The CDR3 spans 15 residues. V lost 3 bases and J 2 bases, leaving 12 bases between the germline ends. The CDR3: CASSSDGSPYNEQFF. The CDR3 DNA follows: TGCGCCAGCAGCTCCGATGGGTCCCCCTACAATGAGCAGTTCTTC.

This clone appeared a single time. The CDR3 reads CASRGTARYNEQFF. CDR3 DNA sequence: TGTGCCAGCAGGGGGACAGCCAGGTACAATGAGCAGTTCTTC. This chain uses TRBV6-6 with TRBJ2-1; 7 bases match TRBD1. This CDR3 is built from 14 residues. Looked up from germline, CDR1 is MNHNY and CDR2 is SVGAGI (reference sequence). V lost 6 bases and J lost 4; bases outside the gene matches: 6.

The CDR3 DNA reads as TGTGCCAGCAGTTCGGGGGTCTCCACTAACTATGGCTACACCTTC. Translating gives CASSSGVSTNYGYTF. V is TRBV7-9 and J is TRBJ1-2, with D perhaps matching TRBD1 (5 bases). CDR1 SEHNR and CDR2 FQNEAQ come from the germline V gene (reference sequence). The CDR3 totals 15 residues. V gave up 6 bases and J gave up 0 bases, with 14 bases separating them.

The gene calls are TRBV7-6 and TRBJ1-5; the match to TRBD1 covers 8 bases. CDR3 length equals 15 residues. Germline V lookup: CDR1 SGHVS, CDR2 FNYEAQ. V lost 3 bases and J lost 4; bases outside the gene matches: 5. The CDR3 coding sequence is TGTGCCAGCAGCTTCGGGACAGGTCTTAATCAGCCCCAGCATTTT. It is translated as CASSFGTGLNQPQHF.

This clone has a single count. This chain links TRBV6-1 with TRBJ1-2; tentatively, D is TRBD1 (6 bases). Germline CDR1 reads MNHNS; CDR2 reads SASEGT. The CDR3 extends over 14 amino acids. V lost 6 bases, J lost 0 bases, and 11 bases lay in between. The CDR3 region has the DNA TGTGCCAGCAGCGAGACAGGATCTAACTATGGCTACACCTTC. As protein: CASSETGSNYGYTF.

V usage is TRBV7-2 and J usage is TRBJ1-5, with D unresolved. The CDR3 runs to 13 residues. With 1 base removed from V and 9 bases from J, the gap between germline ends came to 10 bases. Germline CDR1 reads SGHTA; CDR2 reads FQGNSA. The CDR3 loop reads CASSLGGYPPQHF. The CDR3 region has the DNA TGTGCCAGCAGCTTAGGGGGATATCCGCCCCAGCATTTT. Filled out from reference TRBV7-2 and TRBJ1-5, the complete variable domain reads GAGVSQSPSNKVTEKGKDVELRCDPISGHTALYWYRQSLGQGLEFLIYFQGNSAPDKSGLPSDRFSAERTGGSVSTLTIQRTQQEDSAVYLCASSLGGYPPQHFGDGTRLSIL.

V and J are TRBV4-1 and TRBJ2-7, with D possibly matching TRBD1 (5 bases). The CDR3 totals 16 residues. Germline V gene lookup returns CDR1 MGHRA and CDR2 YSYEKL. Trimming left V 0 bases short and J 4 bases short, with 16 bases between. DNA for the CDR3: TGCGCCAGCAGCCAAGATGGGGCACGCCCGTTGTACGAGCAGTACTTC. This sequence encodes CASSQDGARPLYEQYF.

The V gene is TRBV28, the J gene TRBJ1-2; D is unclear. Germline CDR1 is MDHEN and CDR2 is SYDVKM. The CDR3 runs 12 residues. Trimming took off 3 bases at V and 8 bases at J, with 10 bases between the two ends. The CDR3 DNA follows: TGTGCCAGCAGTTTTCGGGGAGACGGCTACACCTTC. This encodes CASSFRGDGYTF.

The chain links TRBV6-1 to TRBJ1-1; D is uncertain. Trimming cost V 9 bases and J 6 bases, with 20 bases left between them. The length of the CDR3 is 14 residues. CDR1 is MNHNS and CDR2 is SASEGT in the germline V gene. CDR3 coding DNA: TGTGCCAGTGCGATCGAGGAGGGATGGGCTGAAGCTTTCTTT. Protein sequence: CASAIEEGWAEAFF.

This clone was seen only a few times. The DNA of the CDR3 is TGTGCCAGCAGCCCCTCCCCCGGCAGGGACTACGAGCAGTACTTC. Amino acid sequence: CASSPSPGRDYEQYF. This sequence joins TRBV7-3 and TRBJ2-7, with D perhaps matching TRBD1 (5 bases). Deletions cut 5 bases from V and 3 bases from J, with 17 bases between. The CDR3 is 15 amino acids. Germline CDR1 is SGHTA and CDR2 is FQGTGA. The full variable domain, in which reference TRBV7-3 and TRBJ2-7 provide the parts outside the CDR3, is GAGVSQTPSNKVTEKGKYVELRCDPISGHTALYWYRQSLGQGPEFLIYFQGTGAADDSGLPNDRFFAVRPEGSVSTLKIQRTERGDSAVYLCASSPSPGRDYEQYFGPGTRLTVT.

In its sample, this clone was seen once. The rearrangement joins TRBV6-4 to TRBJ2-2, with D possibly being TRBD2 (6 bases). The CDR3 extends over 14 amino acids. From germline, CDR1 is MRHNA and CDR2 SNTAGT. V lost 7 bases to trimming and J lost 2 bases, with 11 bases between them. The CDR3 is CASKAGRNTGELFF. CDR3 coding DNA: TGTGCCAGCAAGGCGGGAAGAAACACCGGGGAGCTGTTTTTT.

This clone has only a few counts. V is TRBV30 and J is TRBJ1-2; D gene unclear. Trimming shortened V by 2 bases and J by 5 bases, and 12 bases separated the two germline ends. Germline V lookup: CDR1 GTSNPN, CDR2 SVGIG (reference sequence). This CDR3 comprises 13 residues. The CDR3 spells CAWSPRRSYGYTF. CDR3 coding DNA: TGTGCCTGGAGTCCCAGAAGGAGTTATGGCTACACCTTC.

The V and J genes are TRBV15 and TRBJ2-1; 13 bases line up with TRBD2. Looked up from germline, CDR1 is LNHNV and CDR2 is YYDKDF (reference sequence). This CDR3 spans 16 amino acids. V shed 0 bases and J 9 bases; nucleotides not matched to a gene: 5. CDR3 region: CATSRDFGTSGVEQFF. In nucleotides, the CDR3 is TGTGCCACCAGCAGAGATTTTGGGACTAGCGGGGTTGAGCAGTTCTTC.

Concerning this clone: Compared with germline, one end of the junction differs, possibly owing to a read error. The V call is TRBV28, the J call TRBJ1-5, with a possible D match to TRBD1 (6 bases). The germline V gene has CDR1 MDHEN and CDR2 SYDVKM. This CDR3 is built from 13 residues. The CDR3 loop is CASILQGNQPQHF. CDR3 DNA sequence: TGTGCCAGCATCCTACAGGGCAACCAGCCCCAGCATTTT.